The 26 T cell receptor beta chains listed next were all sequenced from one sample in a study of cytomegalovirus exposure and HLA in healthy donors. Use of 60 Vbeta and 13 Jbeta primers characterized the PCR. Only in-frame clones appear in the TCRdb table, and some are missing; sequencing was by immunoSEQ multiplex PCR. The table has approximately 140,000 clones, 65% to 90% seen once. Sequenced: PBMCs. These receptors originate from a girl aged 2 to 10 in good health and CMV-seronegative.

The chain joins TRBV4-2 to TRBJ2-4, with no clear D. Germline lookup yields CDR1 LGHNA and CDR2 YNFKEQ. There are 17 residues in the CDR3. Trimming took 0 bases from V and 1 from J, leaving 13 bases between them. The CDR3 reads CASSQDGSVRAKNIQYF. CDR3 DNA sequence: TGTGCCAGCAGCCAAGATGGCAGTGTCAGGGCCAAAAACATTCAGTACTTC.

This clone is a singleton in its sample. The chain is built from TRBV2 and TRBJ2-2; TRBD2 matches 8 bases. V lost 4 bases and J lost 6; bases outside the gene matches: 7. The CDR3 covers 15 residues. The V gene's germline CDR1 is SNHLY and CDR2 FYNNEI. For the CDR3, the DNA is TGTGCCAGCAGTGTCCGGGGGGGTGCTTCCGGGGAGCTGTTTTTT. Translation: CASSVRGGASGELFF. Drawing the rest from reference TRBV2 and TRBJ2-2, the complete variable domain is EPEVTQTPSHQVTQMGQEVILRCVPISNHLYFYWYRQILGQKVEFLVSFYNNEISEKSEIFDDQFSVERPDGSNFTLKIRSTKLEDSAMYFCASSVRGGASGELFFGEGSRLTVL.

This clone is a singleton in its sample. V gene TRBV5-3 combines with J gene TRBJ2-3, with a weak D call TRBD1 (5 bases). TRBV5-3 is an ORF, with its function uncertain. Trimming shortened V by 0 bases and J by 0 bases, and 14 bases separated the two germline ends. The CDR3 is made up of 17 amino acids. This CDR3 is CARSLGGKRTSTDTQYF. CDR3 coding DNA: TGTGCCAGAAGCTTGGGGGGCAAACGTACTAGCACAGATACGCAGTATTTT.

CDR3 amino acids: CASSVAPTGRSYEQYF. CDR3 DNA sequence: TGTGCCAGCAGCGTAGCTCCCACAGGGCGCTCCTACGAGCAGTACTTC. The chain uses TRBV9 and TRBJ2-5, with D perhaps TRBD1 (6 bases). The assigned J gene may be wrong: the sequence end matches TRBJ2-7 better. Per the germline V gene, CDR1 is SGDLS and CDR2 is YYNGEE. The CDR3 contains 16 residues.

The chain couples TRBV5-5 to TRBJ2-6; TRBD1 is a possible D gene (6 bases). Per the germline V gene, CDR1 is SGHKS and CDR2 is YYEKEE (reference sequence). V was cut by 0 bases and J by 4 bases, with 14 bases left in between. CDR3 length equals 17 residues. CDR3 amino acids: CASSLGSNRAGANVLTF. The CDR3, as DNA: TGTGCCAGCAGCTTGGGATCAAACAGGGCGGGGGCCAACGTCCTGACTTTC.

V gene TRBV29-1 combines with J gene TRBJ2-3, with D unresolved. The germline V and J ends were trimmed by 4 bases and 14 bases, with 16 bases remaining between them. The CDR3 is 11 amino acids. Germline V gives CDR1 SQVTM, CDR2 ANQGSEA. In nucleotides, the CDR3 is TGCAGCGTTGTTTCTGCGGTATCCGCGTATTTT. This sequence encodes CSVVSAVSAYF.

V usage is TRBV30 and J usage is TRBJ2-2, with 8 bases matching TRBD1. J was trimmed by 3 bases and V by 2 bases; bases with no gene match: 5. Germline-derived CDR1 and CDR2 are GTSNPN and SVGIG (reference sequence). There are 15 residues in the CDR3. The CDR3 DNA reads TGTGCCTGGAGTTTGGGACAGGCCCACACCGGGGAGCTGTTTTTT. It specifies CAWSLGQAHTGELFF.

This rearrangement joins TRBV11-1 to TRBJ2-4, with TRBD2 as a possible D gene (5 bases). V lost 5 bases and J lost 11, with 28 bases in between. Germline assignment: CDR1 SGHAT and CDR2 FQDESV (reference sequence). The CDR3 runs 17 residues. The CDR3 protein is CASSRYGHGEGSTFQYF. The CDR3 coding sequence is TGTGCCAGCAGCCGATACGGCCACGGGGAAGGGTCAACATTTCAGTACTTC.

The chain has TRBV7-9 and TRBJ1-2; tentatively, D is TRBD1 (6 bases). The germline gives CDR1 SEHNR, CDR2 FQNEAQ (reference sequence). V lost 5 bases and J lost 0, with 10 bases in between. The CDR3 runs to 14 residues. DNA for the CDR3: TGTGCCAGCAGCCCGGACAGTCCTAACTATGGCTACACCTTC. This gives the protein CASSPDSPNYGYTF.

The chain is built from TRBV7-2 and TRBJ2-7; D not resolved. V dropped 0 bases and J dropped 5 bases, with 5 bases sitting between them. Germline CDR1 is SGHTA and CDR2 is FQGNSA. This CDR3 is built from 12 residues. The CDR3 coding sequence is TGTGCCAGCAGCTTAGCCCTTAACGAGCAGTACTTC. It translates to CASSLALNEQYF.

The chain is built from TRBV19 and TRBJ2-7, with 8 bases identical to TRBD1. V dropped 3 bases and J dropped 2; count of bases not matched to a gene: 6. CDR1 is LNHDA and CDR2 is SQIVND in the germline V gene (reference sequence). This CDR3 is built from 15 residues. The CDR3 region is CASSMGQVNPYEQYF. DNA of the CDR3: TGTGCCAGTAGTATGGGACAGGTCAACCCCTACGAGCAGTACTTC.

V usage is TRBV5-1 and J usage is TRBJ2-1; TRBD1 matches at 9 bases. Per the germline V gene, CDR1 is SGHRS and CDR2 is YFSETQ. CDR3 length: 15 amino acids. V lost 2 bases, J lost 2 bases, and 2 bases stayed unmatched. DNA of the CDR3: TGCGCCAGCAGCTTACAGGGGGCGGCCTACAATGAGCAGTTCTTC. Protein product: CASSLQGAAYNEQFF.

The chain has TRBV7-9 and TRBJ2-5, with TRBD2 as a possible D gene (6 bases). CDR3 length: 16 residues. V was clipped by 5 bases and J by 5 bases, with 21 bases between them. The germline CDR1 and CDR2 sequences are SEHNR and FQNEAQ (reference sequence). CDR3 coding DNA: TGTGCCAGCAGCGTAGGGAGTCAGGCCCGGGGGGAGACCCAGTACTTC. Translation gives CASSVGSQARGETQYF.

V and J are TRBV6-4 and TRBJ2-3; D is undetermined. The CDR3 sequence is 14 residues long. Germline V CDR1 and CDR2: MRHNA, SNTAGT. V was pared by 0 bases and J by 1 base, with 5 bases between. This CDR3 reads CASSDSAGTDTQYF. As DNA, the CDR3 is TGTGCCAGCAGTGACTCTGCGGGCACAGATACGCAGTATTTT.

The gene calls are TRBV11-1 and TRBJ2-7; 12 nucleotides line up with TRBD1. The length of the CDR3 is 16 residues. Germline-derived CDR1 and CDR2 are SGHAT and FQDESV (reference sequence). V gave up 1 base and J gave up 6 bases; unmatched junction bases: 7. CDR3 amino acids: CASSLGGGTGGREQYF. The CDR3 nucleotides read TGTGCCAGCAGCTTAGGAGGTGGGACAGGGGGCCGCGAGCAGTACTTC.

This clone turned up a few times. This chain links TRBV7-2 with TRBJ2-7, with TRBD2 matching 11 bases. With 5 bases clipped from V and 3 bases from J, the junction kept 9 bases outside the gene matches. Germline V gene data show CDR1 as SGHTA and CDR2 as FQGNSA. This CDR3 contains 16 residues. The CDR3 bases are TGTGCCAGCAGCAAATCGCCGACTAGCGGGGACTACGAGCAGTACTTC. Encoded protein: CASSKSPTSGDYEQYF.

This rearrangement joins TRBV12-5 to TRBJ2-7, with D possibly matching TRBD1 (6 bases). V lost 0 bases and J 5 bases, leaving 14 bases between the germline ends. The CDR3 length is 15 residues. CDR1 and CDR2 (germline): LGHNT, FRNRAP. The CDR3 reads CASGLVPPGAHEQYF. For the CDR3, the DNA is TGTGCTAGTGGTTTGGTACCCCCAGGGGCGCACGAGCAGTACTTC.

The table lists this clone with a few counts. Germline is not matched at one junction end, which may reflect a read error. The V call is TRBV4-3, the J call TRBJ2-1, with TRBD1 matching 7 bases. This CDR3 has 19 amino acids. Germline V gene lookup returns CDR1 LGHNA and CDR2 YSLEER. CDR3 nucleotide sequence: TGCGCCAGCAGTCAAGAACCTAAGGGGGCCCTAAGCTCCTACAATGAGCAGTTCTTC. It is translated as CASSQEPKGALSSYNEQFF.

This clone occurred a few times. J is TRBJ2-7 and V is TRBV5-1; 8 bases line up with TRBD2. The CDR3 has 16 residues. The ends lost 5 bases at V and 2 bases at J; junction bases unmatched: 12. Germline V lookup: CDR1 SGHRS, CDR2 YFSETQ. The CDR3: CASSPWMRGDAYEQYF. The CDR3 DNA sequence: TGCGCCAGCAGTCCTTGGATGCGGGGGGACGCCTACGAGCAGTACTTC.

V and J are TRBV6-5 and TRBJ1-4; weak D call: TRBD1 (6 bases). The CDR3 is 14 amino acids. CDR1 MNHEY and CDR2 SVGAGI come from the germline V gene. Trimming stripped 6 bases from V and 8 bases from J, with 16 bases between. DNA of the CDR3: TGTGCCAGCAGCCCGGGGAGGGGGTACGAAAAACTGTTTTTT. Residues: CASSPGRGYEKLFF.

CDR3 sequence reads: CASSIWNLAGDNNEQFF. Written as DNA, the CDR3 is TGTGCCAGTAGTATCTGGAATCTAGCGGGGGATAACAATGAGCAGTTCTTC. This chain connects TRBV19 to TRBJ2-1; 10 positions match TRBD2. The trim removed 3 bases at V and 5 bases at J, leaving 10 bases unmatched. Germline-derived CDR1 and CDR2 are LNHDA and SQIVND (reference sequence). CDR3 length: 17 residues.

The chain uses TRBV9 and TRBJ1-1; 10 nucleotides agree with TRBD1. J lost 3 bases, V lost 0 bases, and 8 bases had no gene match. The CDR3 is 17 residues long. CDR1 and CDR2 from the germline V gene are SGDLS and YYNGEE. CDR3 sequence (DNA): TGTGCCAGCAGCGTAGGTTGGACAGGGGGTAAGGACACTGAAGCTTTCTTT. Protein: CASSVGWTGGKDTEAFF.

The V and J genes are TRBV7-6 and TRBJ1-6; TRBD1 agrees at 10 bases. V trimming: 2 bases; J trimming: 7 bases; junction bases outside the gene matches: 5. Germline-derived CDR1 and CDR2 are SGHVS and FNYEAQ. The CDR3 has 16 amino acids. In DNA form, the CDR3 reads TGTGCCAGCAGCTTACGGGGACAGGGGACAAATTCACCCCTCCACTTT. This sequence encodes CASSLRGQGTNSPLHF.

The sample holds one count of this clone. The chain joins TRBV5-1 to TRBJ2-1; 7 nucleotides match TRBD2. The CDR3 consists of 15 residues. Germline CDR1 reads SGHRS; CDR2 reads YFSETQ. Trimming cost V 0 bases and J 6 bases; bases outside gene matches: 6. DNA for the CDR3: TGCGCCAGCAGCTTGGTTGTTGGCGGGAGCAATGAGCAGTTCTTC. As protein: CASSLVVGGSNEQFF.

This sequence joins TRBV19 and TRBJ1-5; maybe TRBD1 (6 bases). CDR1 is LNHDA, CDR2 SQIVND, per germline (reference sequence). The CDR3 runs to 15 residues. V gave up 5 bases and J gave up 4 bases, with 15 bases separating them. The CDR3 DNA reads as TGTGCCAGTAGTGCCGCGAGACAGGAAAATCAGCCCCAGCATTTT. It translates to CASSAARQENQPQHF.

The DNA for the CDR3 is TGTGCCAGCACAGGGGGCCTCTCCACAGATACGCAGTATTTT. Encoded protein: CASTGGLSTDTQYF. This rearrangement joins TRBV14 to TRBJ2-3, with TRBD1 matching over 8 bases. The CDR3 spans 14 residues. The junction had 5 bases not matched to a gene; V was cut back by 7 bases and J by 2 bases. The germline V gene encodes CDR1 SGHDN and CDR2 FVKESK.